The next 30 T cell receptor beta chains were all read from a single sample in a study of T cells in Graves' hyperthyroidism and ophthalmopathy (dated by TCRdb to about 2019). The library was built by means of multiplex PCR. TCRdb records Illumina HiSeq 2000 as the sequencer. The TCR beta CDR3 regions were amplified from the RNA transcripts. The first round of RT-PCR for the TCR CDR3 was performed with the HTBI primer set and the Qiagen OneStep RT-PCR kit. In-frame beta chains were kept once TCRdb had trimmed the public reads at Q25 with fastp and called clones with MiXCR. Every entry covers one CDR3 protein and lists the most common genes and DNA from its rows. This sample holds 470,000 or so distinct CDR3 sequences; around 20% were observed only once. More than 20% of the sample comes from the top ten. The material sequenced was blood. Receptors originate from a young man with Graves' hyperthyroidism.

This clonotype was counted only a few times. The V gene is TRBV25-1, the J gene TRBJ2-1; D uncertain. Between the trimmed V and J ends, which lost 9 bases and 7 bases, there was a span of 7 bases. CDR3 length: 10 residues. Looked up from germline, CDR1 is MGHDK and CDR2 is SYGVNS. The CDR3 nucleotides read TGTGCCAGTGGATGGAATGAGCAGTTCTTC. This codes for CASGWNEQFF.

This clonotype has a count of ten or more. The V call is TRBV19, the J call TRBJ1-5; 9 bases fit TRBD1. Germline V gene sequence: CDR1 LNHDA, CDR2 SQIVND (reference sequence). J lost 5 bases, V lost 3 bases, and 8 bases had no gene match. The CDR3 consists of 16 residues. CDR3 bases: TGTGCCAGTAGTATTTCCGGACAGGGGATCGATCAGCCCCAGCATTTT. Residues: CASSISGQGIDQPQHF.

The genes are TRBV12-3 or TRBV12-4 and TRBJ2-5; no definite D call. The CDR3 covers 13 residues. Trimming cost V 2 bases and J 2 bases, with 6 bases left between them. CDR3 coding DNA: TGTGCCAGCAGTTTAAATATGCAAGAGACCCAGTACTTC. This translates into CASSLNMQETQYF.

Points on this clonotype: A much more abundant neighbour one base away suggests this may be a read error. The genes are TRBV7-9 and TRBJ1-1; no clear D. The V gene's germline CDR1 is SEHNR and CDR2 FQNEAQ (reference sequence). There are 13 residues in the CDR3. In nucleotides, the CDR3 is TGTGCCTGCAGCCCCCTAATGGGGACTGAAGCTTTCTTT. Amino acid sequence: CACSPLMGTEAFF.

In this sample, this clonotype turned up many times. The chain uses TRBV2 and TRBJ2-5; 7 nucleotides match TRBD1. The CDR3 is 16 residues long. The germline CDR1 and CDR2 sequences are SNHLY and FYNNEI. With 6 bases clipped from V and 2 bases from J, the junction kept 12 bases outside the gene matches. CDR3 in amino acids: CASSLGQASGQETQYF. The CDR3 region has the DNA TGTGCCAGCAGCCTTGGACAGGCTAGTGGGCAAGAGACCCAGTACTTC.

In this sample, this clonotype turned up many times. The chain links TRBV6-2 or TRBV6-3 to TRBJ2-7, with TRBD2 matching over 7 bases. The CDR3 length is 13 residues. The ends lost 6 bases at V and 4 bases at J; junction bases unmatched: 6. Germline V gene lookup returns CDR1 MNHEY and CDR2 SVGEGT. This chain's CDR3 is CASSLTSPYEQYF. In DNA form, the CDR3 reads TGTGCCAGCAGCTTGACTAGCCCATACGAGCAGTACTTC.

The rearrangement joins TRBV30 to TRBJ1-5; D not certain. CDR3 length: 15 residues. Germline loops: CDR1 GTSNPN, CDR2 SVGIG (reference sequence). V gave up 2 bases and J gave up 4 bases, with 15 bases separating them. The CDR3 sequence: CAWSPDQAPNQPQHF. The DNA of the CDR3 is TGTGCCTGGAGTCCCGACCAGGCCCCTAATCAGCCCCAGCATTTT.

The sample holds many counts of this clonotype. V usage is TRBV11-2 and J usage is TRBJ1-1, with D tentatively TRBD1 (5 bases). This CDR3 is 16 amino acids long. The germline V gene has CDR1 SGHAT and CDR2 FQNNGV. The V end lost 0 bases, the J end lost 2 bases, and 13 bases lay between the germline ends. CDR3 bases: TGTGCCAGCAGCTTAGAAGGGAGGGGCGTTAACACTGAAGCTTTCTTT. It yields the protein CASSLEGRGVNTEAFF.

The chain combines TRBV28 with TRBJ2-7; TRBD1 matches at 8 bases. Germline lookup yields CDR1 MDHEN and CDR2 SYDVKM. The CDR3 sequence is 13 residues long. V shed 9 bases and J 7 bases; nucleotides not matched to a gene: 11. This chain's CDR3 is CASTDRGAGEQYF. The CDR3 region has the DNA TGTGCCAGTACCGACAGGGGAGCAGGGGAGCAGTACTTC.

This clonotype was seen ten or more times. This chain joins TRBV10-3 and TRBJ1-5; no clear D gene. V lost 11 bases, J lost 8 bases, and 22 bases lay in between. This CDR3 contains 14 residues. CDR1 ENHRY and CDR2 SYGVKD come from the germline V gene. The CDR3 sequence: CAPKGISATKPQHF. In nucleotides, the CDR3 is TGTGCCCCCAAAGGGATTTCGGCTACGAAGCCCCAGCATTTT.

This clonotype came up many times. This chain uses TRBV25-1 with TRBJ2-5; D uncertain. There are 19 residues in the CDR3. Germline CDR1 and CDR2: MGHDK and SYGVNS. The V gene lost 2 bases and the J gene lost 0 bases, with 22 bases spanning the gap. The CDR3 DNA is TGTGCCAGCAGTGAAACATATGCAAGGCTACCTTACTACCAAGAGACCCAGTACTTC. This sequence encodes CASSETYARLPYYQETQYF.

Concerning this clonotype: This may come from a read error, since a much larger clone is one base off. The chain has TRBV30 and TRBJ1-5; D call uncertain. The V gene lost 1 base and the J gene lost 3 bases, with 10 bases spanning the gap. The germline gives CDR1 GTSNPN, CDR2 SVGIG (reference sequence). The CDR3 covers 14 residues. Here the CDR3 DNA reads TGTGCCTGGAGTGCCCTTCTGGCCAATCAGCCCCAGCATTTT. It encodes CAWSALLANQPQHF.

To note about this clonotype: Given a much more abundant clone one base away, this may be a read error. Without the conserved terminal phenylalanine or tryptophan, this CDR3 likely stems from a read error. The chain recombines TRBV12-3 or TRBV12-4 with TRBJ1-1; tentatively, D is TRBD1 (6 bases). This CDR3 is 15 amino acids long. V lost 2 bases, J lost 2 bases, and 12 bases lay in between. The CDR3 region has the DNA TGTGCCAGCAGTTTACAGGGGACACAAAACACTGAAGCTTTCTTG. Amino acid sequence: CASSLQGTQNTEAFL.

The J gene is TRBJ2-2, the V gene TRBV10-3; no definite D call. The length of the CDR3 is 17 residues. The germline V gene encodes CDR1 ENHRY and CDR2 SYGVKD. Trimming removed 0 bases at V and 0 bases at J, with 11 bases between. The CDR3 coding sequence is TGTGCCATCAGTGAGTCGAAGGTCTTCGCGAACACCGGGGAGCTGTTTTTT. This translates into CAISESKVFANTGELFF.

In this sample, this clonotype turned up many times. V and J are TRBV6-1 and TRBJ2-5, with D possibly matching TRBD2 (5 bases). Germline values: CDR1 MNHNS, CDR2 SASEGT. This CDR3 spans 14 amino acids. The ends were cut back, 9 bases at V and 0 bases at J, with 14 bases in the middle. The CDR3 DNA sequence: TGTGCCAGTAATCTTGCGGGTTACCAAGAGACCCAGTACTTC. Translation gives CASNLAGYQETQYF.

This clonotype was picked up many times. The rearrangement uses TRBV27 and TRBJ1-1, with 7 nucleotides matching TRBD1. V shed 6 bases and J 10 bases; nucleotides not matched to a gene: 14. Looked up from germline, CDR1 is MNHEY and CDR2 is SMNVEV (reference sequence). The CDR3 is made up of 14 amino acids. As DNA, the CDR3 is TGTGCCAGCAGGCCAACGGGACAGTTCAGAGTAGCTTTCTTT. Amino acids: CASRPTGQFRVAFF.

Many counts were recorded for this clonotype. The chain uses TRBV15 and TRBJ1-1; no definite D call. The V end lost 3 bases, the J end lost 7 bases, and 6 bases lay between the germline ends. CDR3 length: 11 residues. CDR1 and CDR2 from the germline V gene are LNHNV and YYDKDF (reference sequence). CDR3 coding DNA: TGTGCCACCAGCAGCGGTGATGAAGCTTTCTTT. This translates into CATSSGDEAFF.

Many counts were recorded for this clonotype. The chain links TRBV28 to TRBJ1-5; D might be TRBD1 (6 bases). CDR1 and CDR2 (germline): MDHEN, SYDVKM. Trimming pared 1 base from V and 1 base from J, leaving 11 bases between. CDR3 length: 16 amino acids. CDR3 region: CASSLSRRGSNQPQHF. The CDR3 nucleotides are TGTGCCAGCAGTTTATCTCGCAGGGGAAGCAATCAGCCCCAGCATTTT.

Ten or more counts support this clonotype. This chain uses TRBV10-1 with TRBJ2-7, with D maybe TRBD1 (5 bases). CDR3 length: 12 amino acids. Germline-derived CDR1 and CDR2 are WNHNN and SYGVQD (reference sequence). V was cut by 6 bases and J by 3 bases, with 9 bases left in between. The CDR3 here is CASRGADYEQYF. CDR3 sequence (DNA): TGCGCCAGCAGAGGGGCGGACTACGAGCAGTACTTC.

This clonotype was counted at least ten times. The J gene is TRBJ2-2, the V gene TRBV28, with D maybe TRBD1 (5 bases). The CDR3 length is 13 residues. V was trimmed by 6 bases and J by 4 bases, leaving 9 bases between them. Germline lookup yields CDR1 MDHEN and CDR2 SYDVKM. The CDR3: CASSLTGTGELFF. The CDR3 nucleotides are TGTGCCAGCAGCCTTACAGGCACCGGGGAGCTGTTTTTT. Using reference TRBV28 and TRBJ2-2 for the parts outside the CDR3, the full variable domain is DVKVTQSSRYLVKRTGEKVFLECVQDMDHENMFWYRQDPGLGLRLIYFSYDVKMKEKGDIPEGYSVSREKKERFSLILESASTNQTSMYLCASSLTGTGELFFGEGSRLTVL.

The chain employs TRBV12-3 or TRBV12-4 and TRBJ1-5, with TRBD1 matching 7 bases. CDR3 size: 16 residues. With 5 bases clipped from V and 4 bases from J, the junction kept 11 bases outside the gene matches. CDR3 coding DNA: TGTGCCAGCAGTCCAGACAGGGTATGGATTAATCAGCCCCAGCATTTT. As protein: CASSPDRVWINQPQHF.

Many counts were recorded for this clonotype. The CDR3 is CASSWTGARTEAFF. Written as DNA, the CDR3 is TGTGCCAGCAGTTGGACAGGGGCTAGGACTGAAGCTTTCTTT. The chain employs TRBV12-3 or TRBV12-4 and TRBJ1-1; 9 nucleotides align to TRBD1. CDR3 length: 14 amino acids. V shed 4 bases and J 5 bases; nucleotides not matched to a gene: 5.

This clonotype came up many times. This chain joins TRBV12-3 or TRBV12-4 and TRBJ1-1, with D possibly TRBD1 on 5 matching bases. Trimming took 5 bases from V and 1 from J, leaving 14 bases between them. The CDR3 consists of 15 residues. The CDR3 sequence is CASSGGAGKNTEAFF. For the CDR3, the DNA is TGTGCCAGCAGTGGAGGGGCCGGGAAGAACACTGAAGCTTTCTTT.

This clonotype was detected ten times or more. The V call is TRBV5-1, the J call TRBJ2-7, with TRBD1 as a possible D gene (6 bases). Trimming took off 2 bases at V and 3 bases at J, with 12 bases between the two ends. In germline, CDR1 is SGHRS, CDR2 YFSETQ. The length of the CDR3 is 14 residues. Written as DNA, the CDR3 is TGCGCCAGCAGCTTTAAACAGGGTTGCTACGAGCAGTACTTC. Translating it yields CASSFKQGCYEQYF.

The chain combines TRBV2 with TRBJ1-6; D might be TRBD1 (6 bases). Per germline, CDR1 SNHLY and CDR2 FYNNEI. This CDR3 region has 14 residues. Deletions cut 7 bases from V and 3 bases from J, with 10 bases between. The CDR3 loop reads CASTSDSYNSPLHF. Written as DNA, the CDR3 is TGTGCCAGCACCTCGGACAGCTATAATTCACCCCTCCACTTT.

The V call is TRBV29-1, the J call TRBJ1-2; 7 nucleotides line up with TRBD1. Germline CDR1 reads SQVTM; CDR2 reads ANQGSEA. The CDR3 contains 12 residues. V lost 8 bases, J lost 5 bases, and 8 bases stayed unmatched. The CDR3 loop reads CSYTEQGYGYTF. The CDR3 bases are TGCAGCTATACCGAACAGGGGTATGGCTACACCTTC.

This clonotype was picked up many times. The CDR3: CSARDMAMSSGNTIYF. Here the CDR3 DNA reads TGCAGTGCTAGAGATATGGCAATGAGCTCTGGAAACACCATATATTTT. The chain combines TRBV20-1 with TRBJ1-3; D gene unclear. The ends were cut back, 0 bases at V and 0 bases at J, with 12 bases in the middle. Germline assignment: CDR1 DFQATT and CDR2 SNEGSKA (reference sequence). CDR3 size: 16 residues.

This clonotype has a count of ten or more. The chain combines TRBV20-1 with TRBJ1-5, with 8 bases aligning to TRBD1. The junction had 8 bases not matched to a gene; V was cut back by 4 bases and J by 0 bases. The CDR3 contains 16 residues. Germline-derived CDR1 and CDR2 are DFQATT and SNEGSKA (reference sequence). CDR3 in DNA: TGCAGTGCTACAGACAGGGGTCCCTATAGCAATCAGCCCCAGCATTTT. Residues: CSATDRGPYSNQPQHF.

This clonotype was observed a few times. The chain employs TRBV20-1 and TRBJ2-7; D not certain. Looked up from germline, CDR1 is DFQATT and CDR2 is SNEGSKA (reference sequence). V was cut by 3 bases and J by 3 bases, with 12 bases left in between. The CDR3 is 13 amino acids. The CDR3 here is CSASPPTVYEQYF. CDR3 DNA sequence: TGCAGTGCTAGCCCCCCTACAGTCTACGAGCAGTACTTC.

The chain uses TRBV11-2 and TRBJ2-7, with D possibly TRBD1 on 6 matching bases. The CDR3 contains 16 residues. Germline CDR1 and CDR2: SGHAT and FQNNGV. V lost 5 bases and J 0 bases, leaving 17 bases between the germline ends. The CDR3 coding sequence is TGTGCCAGCAGCCTTACTACAGGGACAAGCTCCTACGAGCAGTACTTC. It yields the protein CASSLTTGTSSYEQYF.